This T cell receptor beta chain was sequenced during a study of OX40 agonist ivuxolimab in advanced cancers. Study in general: Ivuxolimab, an antibody acting as an agonist of OX40 (CD134), was used to treat patients.

Study-wide points: The investigators did not determine what antigen specificity the expanded peripheral T cells had.

This clone was counted once. As yet, its antigen is unknown. The repertoire was sequenced with immunoSEQ multiplex PCR; TCRdb's copy has only in-frame clones and lacks some. This sample has tens of thousands of clones, with 85% to 90% found just once. V was cut by 2 bases and J by 4 bases, with 12 bases left in between. CDR3 length: 15 amino acids. Germline-derived CDR1 and CDR2 are MNHEY and SVGAGI. The source material was CD4+ or CD8+ T cells sorted from blood, sampled in a trial of the OX40 agonist ivuxolimab. The chain is built from TRBV6-5 and TRBJ1-3; D is ambiguous. This receptor was identified in an adult with an advanced solid tumor such as melanoma, head and neck, liver or kidney cancer. The chain's CDR3 is CASSYSTPIGNTIYF. The CDR3 nucleotides are TGTGCCAGCAGTTACAGTACACCAATCGGAAACACCATATATTTT.